This T cell receptor beta chain was retrieved from a study of T cell responses to AZD1222 COVID-19 vaccine. Across the whole study: Pooling covered second doses at about 4 or about 12 weeks.

Germline V gene lookup returns CDR1 MNHEY and CDR2 SVGAGI. The V and J ends lost 7 bases and 4 bases, in that order; junction bases with no gene match: 6. The CDR3 spans 15 residues. The repertoire was sequenced with immunoSEQ multiplex PCR; TCRdb's copy has only in-frame clones and lacks some. The table lists roughly 150,000 clones, roughly 90% of them singletons, with under 1.5% in the top ten. To note about this clone: Its antigen remains unidentified.

Findings of the study overall: White British people made up most donors, females outnumbered males, and clonal diversity was possibly underestimated.

The receptor was isolated from an adult in good health. V usage is TRBV6-5 and J usage is TRBJ2-3, with 12 bases lining up with TRBD2. This material consisted of peripheral blood, taken on day 0 of AZD1222 vaccination. CDR3 sequence reads: CASKSSGGAADTQYF. In DNA, the CDR3 is TGTGCCAGCAAGTCTAGCGGGGGGGCGGCAGATACGCAGTATTTT.